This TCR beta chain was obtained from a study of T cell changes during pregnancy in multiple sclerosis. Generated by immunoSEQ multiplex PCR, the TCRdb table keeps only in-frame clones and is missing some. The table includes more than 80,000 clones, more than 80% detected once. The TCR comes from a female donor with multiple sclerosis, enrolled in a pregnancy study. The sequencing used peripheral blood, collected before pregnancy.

The CDR3 sequence is CASSTSDRGTSEQYF. For the CDR3, the DNA is TGTGCCAGCAGCACCTCCGACAGGGGAACAAGCGAGCAGTACTTC. The V and J genes are TRBV7-3 and TRBJ2-7; 8 bases are a match to TRBD1. Per germline, CDR1 SGHTA and CDR2 FQGTGA. The junction had 12 bases not matched to a gene; V was cut back by 5 bases and J by 6 bases. The CDR3 extends over 15 amino acids. The complete variable domain, with remaining parts taken from reference TRBV7-3 and TRBJ2-7, reads GAGVSQTPSNKVTEKGKYVELRCDPISGHTALYWYRQSLGQGPEFLIYFQGTGAADDSGLPNDRFFAVRPEGSVSTLKIQRTERGDSAVYLCASSTSDRGTSEQYFGPGTRLTVT.